Listed below are T cell receptor beta chains from one sample, sequenced in a study of T cell responses to AZD1222 COVID-19 vaccine. Profiled with immunoSEQ multiplex PCR; TCRdb holds only in-frame clones, not every one. The data contain some 64,000 clones, around 84% of them singletons. The material sequenced was peripheral blood, taken on day 0 of AZD1222 vaccination. The source is an adult in good health. Both conserved end residues are part of each CDR3. The D gene is left open where the match is weak. Where a row states a size, it is once, few, many or the class of an expanded clone; other rows omit it.

.,14,TRBV4-2,once,TRBJ1-1,CASSPSVGGLEAFF,TGTGCCAGCAGCCCCTCTGTAGGGGGGCTTGAAGCTTTCTTT
.,13,TRBV11-2,.,TRBJ2-5,CASSQNVQETQYF,TGTGCCAGCTCCCAGAACGTCCAAGAGACCCAGTACTTC
TRBD1,14,TRBV27,.,TRBJ1-4,CASSRRTGNEKLFF,TGTGCCAGCAGTAGAAGGACAGGGAATGAAAAACTGTTTTTT
.,14,TRBV2,.,TRBJ2-7,CAISKDKRFYEQYF,TGTGCCATCTCCAAAGACAAGAGATTCTACGAGCAGTACTTC
.,13,TRBV4-3,once,TRBJ1-1,CASSQDFAGEAFF,TGCGCCAGCAGCCAAGATTTTGCGGGTGAAGCTTTCTTT
.,13,TRBV7-9,.,TRBJ1-2,CASSSLPLYGYTF,TGTGCCAGCAGCTCCCTTCCCCTCTATGGCTACACCTTC
.,14,TRBV4-2,.,TRBJ2-7,CASSQEKLLYEQYF,TGTGCCAGCAGCCAAGAAAAGCTACTCTACGAGCAGTACTTC
.,13,TRBV4-1,.,TRBJ1-1,CASSQVGRIEAFF,TGCGCCAGCAGCCAAGTGGGGAGGATTGAAGCTTTCTTT
.,15,TRBV25-1,once,TRBJ1-1,CASSEYRADYGRAFF,TGTGCCAGCAGTGAATATAGGGCCGACTACGGGAGAGCTTTCTTT
.,16,TRBV24-1,.,TRBJ2-3,CATSDNRTPGTDTQYF,TGTGCCACCAGTGATAACCGGACTCCTGGCACAGATACGCAGTATTTT
.,15,TRBV9,.,TRBJ1-1,CASSPLGRGNTEAFF,TGTGCCAGCAGCCCCTTGGGCAGGGGGAACACTGAAGCTTTCTTT
TRBD2,15,TRBV27,.,TRBJ2-7,CASRKLGTSGLEQYF,TGTGCCAGCAGGAAACTCGGGACTAGCGGTTTGGAGCAGTACTTC
.,16,TRBV6-5,.,TRBJ2-7,CASSSYPGLPSYEQYF,TGTGCCAGCAGTTCCTACCCCGGATTACCTTCCTACGAGCAGTACTTC
.,13,TRBV2,.,TRBJ1-5,CASSSDSNQPQHF,TGTGCAAGCTCCTCAGATAGCAATCAGCCCCAGCATTTT
.,16,TRBV19,.,TRBJ1-3,CASSQDSPTSGNTIYF,TGTGCCAGTAGTCAGGACAGCCCAACCTCTGGAAACACCATATATTTT
.,16,TRBV9,once,TRBJ1-4,CASSRGGAGPNEKLFF,TGTGCCAGCAGCAGGGGGGGCGCGGGTCCTAATGAAAAACTGTTTTTT
.,14,TRBV3-1/TRBV3-2,.,TRBJ1-5,CASSPFTSNQPQHF,TGTGCCAGCAGCCCATTCACAAGCAATCAGCCCCAGCATTTT
.,14,TRBV6-1,.,TRBJ1-2,CASSEAGDTYGYTF,TGTGCCAGCAGTGAAGCTGGGGACACCTATGGCTACACCTTC
.,14,TRBV19,.,TRBJ1-1,CASSIQDGYTEAFF,TGTGCCAGTAGTATTCAGGACGGATACACTGAAGCTTTCTTT
.,14,TRBV14,.,TRBJ1-2,CASSLTAGPRGYTF,TGTGCCAGCAGCCTTACTGCGGGACCCCGTGGCTACACCTTC
.,14,TRBV11-1,few,TRBJ1-6,CASSFGRRASPLHF,TGTGCCAGCAGCTTCGGCAGAAGGGCCTCACCCCTCCACTTT
.,18,TRBV21-1,.,TRBJ2-3,CASSKVRVAGGRADTQYF,TGTGCCAGCAGCAAAGTTCGAGTCGCGGGGGGGCGCGCAGATACGCAGTATTTT
TRBD1,16,TRBV3-1/TRBV3-2,.,TRBJ1-2,CASSQADRGPNYGYTF,TGTGCCAGCAGCCAAGCGGACAGGGGACCTAACTATGGCTACACCTTC
TRBD1,14,TRBV19,.,TRBJ2-7,CASSFTGQAYEQYF,TGTGCCAGTAGTTTTACGGGACAGGCCTACGAGCAGTACTTC
.,12,TRBV29-1,few,TRBJ1-5,CSVEDPPQPQHF,TGCAGCGTTGAAGATCCTCCCCAGCCCCAGCATTTT
TRBD2,16,TRBV5-4,.,TRBJ2-5,CASSLGDGGAWETQYF,TGTGCCAGCAGCTTGGGTGACGGGGGGGCCTGGGAGACCCAGTACTTC
.,15,TRBV18,.,TRBJ1-2,CASSLSTGQGYGYTF,TGTGCCAGCTCACTCTCGACTGGACAAGGCTATGGCTACACCTTC
TRBD1,16,TRBV25-1,.,TRBJ1-2,CASSDSLTGTGNGYTF,TGTGCCAGCAGTGATTCCCTTACCGGGACAGGGAATGGCTACACCTTC
.,14,TRBV30,.,TRBJ1-3,CAWSAFGPRGTIYF,TGTGCCTGGAGTGCCTTCGGACCCCGGGGCACCATATATTTT
.,15,TRBV5-1,.,TRBJ2-5,CASSLTGQRSDAQYF,TGCGCCAGCAGCTTGACAGGACAACGAAGTGATGCCCAGTACTTC
.,13,TRBV18,.,TRBJ1-5,CASSPRGNQPQHF,TGTGCCAGCTCACCACGGGGGAATCAGCCCCAGCATTTT
.,13,TRBV29-1,.,TRBJ1-5,CSVIQGANQPQHF,TGCAGCGTTATTCAAGGGGCTAATCAGCCCCAGCATTTT
TRBD2,13,TRBV9,once,TRBJ2-1,CASSVWSGGEQFF,TGTGCCAGCAGCGTATGGAGCGGGGGCGAGCAGTTCTTC
TRBD1,15,TRBV28,once,TRBJ2-1,CASSTGGSSYNEQFF,TGTGCCAGCAGTACAGGGGGCAGCTCCTACAATGAGCAGTTCTTC
.,13,TRBV5-5,.,TRBJ2-3,CASSPRPDDTQYF,TGTGCCAGCAGCCCACGCCCTGATGATACGCAGTATTTT
.,15,TRBV19,few,TRBJ2-3,CASGPGGGSTDTQYF,TGTGCCAGTGGACCCGGTGGAGGTAGCACAGATACGCAGTATTTT
.,15,TRBV9,.,TRBJ1-5,CASSAGVSGNQPQHF,TGTGCCAGCAGCGCAGGGGTGTCCGGCAATCAGCCCCAGCATTTT
TRBD1,14,TRBV30,.,TRBJ1-5,CAWTPGQGIQPQHF,TGTGCCTGGACTCCGGGACAGGGTATTCAGCCCCAGCATTTT
TRBD1,15,TRBV6-1,.,TRBJ1-2,CASSDYPGGNYGYTF,TGTGCCAGCAGTGATTATCCAGGGGGTAACTATGGCTACACCTTC
TRBD1,15,TRBV15,once,TRBJ2-4,CATSREDRVENIQYF,TGTGCCACCAGCAGGGAAGACAGGGTGGAAAACATTCAGTACTTC
.,15,TRBV28,.,TRBJ1-3,CASSPAGGAGNTIYF,TGTGCCAGCAGTCCGGCCGGCGGGGCTGGAAACACCATATATTTT
.,14,TRBV18,.,TRBJ1-3,CASTTGGSGNTIYF,TGTGCCAGCACAACCGGGGGCTCTGGAAACACCATATATTTT
.,14,TRBV9,.,TRBJ1-3,CASSVGDGGNTIYF,TGTGCCAGCAGCGTAGGGGACGGTGGAAACACCATATATTTT
.,14,TRBV27,.,TRBJ2-2,CASSFIGGAGELFF,TGTGCCAGCAGTTTTATCGGAGGGGCCGGGGAGCTGTTTTTT
TRBD1,14,TRBV7-9,.,TRBJ2-7,CASSVGQGAYEQYF,TGTGCCAGCAGCGTCGGTCAGGGGGCTTACGAGCAGTACTTC
.,15,TRBV3-1/TRBV3-2,.,TRBJ1-1,CASSLDSQHPTEAFF,TGTGCCAGCAGCCTTGACAGCCAACATCCGACTGAAGCTTTCTTT
.,14,TRBV20-1,.,TRBJ2-6,CSASPGHSTSVLTF,TGCAGTGCTAGTCCTGGACACTCCACCAGCGTCCTGACTTTC
.,11,TRBV5-8,.,TRBJ2-5,CASIRGETQYF,TGTGCCAGCATAAGGGGCGAGACCCAGTACTTC
.,15,TRBV19,.,TRBJ2-1,CASSFSKNPYNEQFF,TGTGCCAGTAGTTTTTCAAAGAACCCCTACAATGAGCAGTTCTTC
.,12,TRBV5-1,.,TRBJ2-7,CASGGYSGEQYF,TGCGCCAGCGGCGGCTACAGTGGCGAGCAGTACTTC
TRBD2,18,TRBV4-3,.,TRBJ2-7,CASSQVGTSGGTSYEQYF,TGCGCCAGCAGCCAAGTAGGGACTAGCGGGGGAACCTCCTACGAGCAGTACTTC
.,15,TRBV4-2,.,TRBJ1-6,CASSPRTVYNSPLHF,TGTGCCAGCAGCCCCCGGACAGTCTATAATTCACCCCTCCACTTT
TRBD1,15,TRBV2,.,TRBJ1-4,CASSGFRGRIEKLFF,TGTGCCAGCAGTGGTTTTAGGGGGCGCATTGAAAAACTGTTTTTT
.,14,TRBV7-9,.,TRBJ2-3,CASSLATPQDTQYF,TGTGCCAGCAGCTTAGCGACCCCTCAAGATACGCAGTATTTT
.,16,TRBV19,.,TRBJ2-1,CASSWSRGFSYNEQFF,TGTGCCAGTAGTTGGAGTAGGGGATTCTCCTACAATGAGCAGTTCTTC
.,14,TRBV7-2,.,TRBJ2-2,CASSLAGNTGELFF,TGTGCCAGCAGCTTAGCTGGGAACACCGGGGAGCTGTTTTTT
TRBD1,15,TRBV19,.,TRBJ1-1,CASSMGQGANAEAFF,TGTGCCAGTAGTATGGGACAGGGAGCGAATGCTGAAGCTTTCTTT
TRBD1,14,TRBV27,.,TRBJ1-2,CASTVGQGKYGYTF,TGTGCCAGCACCGTCGGACAGGGGAAATATGGCTACACCTTC
TRBD1,15,TRBV5-1,.,TRBJ1-1,CASSRTGGMNTEAFF,TGCGCCAGCAGCCGGACAGGGGGAATGAACACTGAAGCTTTCTTT